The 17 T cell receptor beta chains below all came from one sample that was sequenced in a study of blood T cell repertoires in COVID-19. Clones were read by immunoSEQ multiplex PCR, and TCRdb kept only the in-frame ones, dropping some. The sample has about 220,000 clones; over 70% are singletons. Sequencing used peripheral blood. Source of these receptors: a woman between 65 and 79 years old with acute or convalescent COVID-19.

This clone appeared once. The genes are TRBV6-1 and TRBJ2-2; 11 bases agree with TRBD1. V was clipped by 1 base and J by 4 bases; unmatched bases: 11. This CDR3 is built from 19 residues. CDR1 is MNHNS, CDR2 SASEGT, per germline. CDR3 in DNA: TGTGCCAGCAGTGAAGTCTATGGACAGGGGGCGCGAGGCACCGGGGAGCTGTTTTTT. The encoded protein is CASSEVYGQGARGTGELFF.

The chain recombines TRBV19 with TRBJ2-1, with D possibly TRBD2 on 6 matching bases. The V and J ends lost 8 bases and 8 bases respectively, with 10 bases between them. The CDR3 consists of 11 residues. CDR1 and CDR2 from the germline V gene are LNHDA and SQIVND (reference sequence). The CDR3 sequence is CASGRDDEQFF. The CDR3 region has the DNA TGTGCCAGTGGGCGGGATGATGAGCAGTTCTTC. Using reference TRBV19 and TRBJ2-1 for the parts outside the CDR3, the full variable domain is DGGITQSPKYLFRKEGQNVTLSCEQNLNHDAMYWYRQDPGQGLRLIYYSQIVNDFQKGDIAEGYSVSREKKESFPLTVTSAQKNPTAFYLCASGRDDEQFFGPGTRLTVL.

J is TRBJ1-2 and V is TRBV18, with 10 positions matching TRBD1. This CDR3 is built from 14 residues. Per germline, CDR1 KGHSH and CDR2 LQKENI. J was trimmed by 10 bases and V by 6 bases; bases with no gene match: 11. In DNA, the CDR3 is TGTGCCAGCTCGCCTACCGGGACAGGGGACCTCTACACCTTC. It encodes CASSPTGTGDLYTF.

CDR3 residues: CASSLSEGGTDTQYF. The CDR3 bases are TGTGCCAGCAGTTTATCGGAGGGGGGGACAGATACGCAGTATTTT. The chain recombines TRBV28 with TRBJ2-3, with TRBD2 as a possible D gene (7 bases). The CDR3 runs to 15 residues. V lost 1 base, J lost 3 bases, and 11 bases lay in between. The germline V gene has CDR1 MDHEN and CDR2 SYDVKM. Full variable domain (missing parts from reference TRBV28 and TRBJ2-3): DVKVTQSSRYLVKRTGEKVFLECVQDMDHENMFWYRQDPGLGLRLIYFSYDVKMKEKGDIPEGYSVSREKKERFSLILESASTNQTSMYLCASSLSEGGTDTQYFGPGTRLTVL.

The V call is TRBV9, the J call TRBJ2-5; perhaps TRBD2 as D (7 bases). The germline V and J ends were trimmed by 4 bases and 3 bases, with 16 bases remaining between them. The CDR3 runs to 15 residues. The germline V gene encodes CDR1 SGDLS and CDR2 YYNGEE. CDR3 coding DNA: TGTGCCAGCAGCCTGACGGGGGGCTGGGAAGAGACCCAGTACTTC. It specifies CASSLTGGWEETQYF.

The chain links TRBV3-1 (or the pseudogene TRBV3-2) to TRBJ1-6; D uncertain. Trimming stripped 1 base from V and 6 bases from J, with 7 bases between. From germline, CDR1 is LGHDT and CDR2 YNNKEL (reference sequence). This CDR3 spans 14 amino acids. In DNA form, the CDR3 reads TGTGCCAGCAGCCAAGGCGGCAGTAATTCACCCCTCCACTTT. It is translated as CASSQGGSNSPLHF.

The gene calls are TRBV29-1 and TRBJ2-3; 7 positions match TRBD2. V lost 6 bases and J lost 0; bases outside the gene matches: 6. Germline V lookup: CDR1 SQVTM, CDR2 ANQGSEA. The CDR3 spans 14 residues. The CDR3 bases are TGCAGCGTCATCTCGGGGGGTAGCACAGATACGCAGTATTTT. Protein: CSVISGGSTDTQYF.

CDR3 amino acids: CSADITGKVNEQFF. In nucleotides, the CDR3 is TGCAGCGCCGACATAACAGGGAAGGTGAATGAGCAGTTCTTC. The chain combines TRBV29-1 with TRBJ2-1; possible D gene TRBD1, 6 bases. Germline values: CDR1 SQVTM, CDR2 ANQGSEA. Deletions cut 7 bases from V and 7 bases from J, with 20 bases between. This CDR3 spans 14 amino acids.

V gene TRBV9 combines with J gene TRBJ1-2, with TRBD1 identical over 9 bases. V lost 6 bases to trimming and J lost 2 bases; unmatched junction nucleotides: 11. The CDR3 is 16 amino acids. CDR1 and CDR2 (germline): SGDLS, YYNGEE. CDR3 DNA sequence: TGTGCCAGCACCTCGGGACAGGGCGCTCTCAACTATGGCTACACCTTC. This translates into CASTSGQGALNYGYTF.

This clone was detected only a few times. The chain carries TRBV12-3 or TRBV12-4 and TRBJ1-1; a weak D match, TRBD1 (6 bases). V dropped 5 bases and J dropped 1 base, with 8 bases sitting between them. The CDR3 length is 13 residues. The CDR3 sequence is CASSQQGNTEAFF. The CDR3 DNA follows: TGTGCCAGCAGTCAACAGGGGAACACTGAAGCTTTCTTT.

The chain's CDR3 is CASSPNRGATGELFF. Written as DNA, the CDR3 is TGTGCCAGCAGCCCCAACAGGGGGGCAACCGGGGAGCTGTTTTTT. This chain joins TRBV25-1 and TRBJ2-2, with 8 bases that match TRBD1. CDR3 length: 15 amino acids. In germline, CDR1 is MGHDK, CDR2 SYGVNS. The ends lost 6 bases at V and 5 bases at J; junction bases unmatched: 8.

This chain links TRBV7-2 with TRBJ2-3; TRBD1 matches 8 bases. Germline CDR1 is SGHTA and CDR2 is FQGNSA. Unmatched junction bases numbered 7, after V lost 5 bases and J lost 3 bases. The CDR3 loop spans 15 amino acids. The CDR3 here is CASSRRQGMTDTQYF. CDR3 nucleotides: TGTGCCAGCAGCCGCCGACAGGGGATGACAGATACGCAGTATTTT. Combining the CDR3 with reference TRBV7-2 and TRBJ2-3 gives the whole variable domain GAGVSQSPSNKVTEKGKDVELRCDPISGHTALYWYRQSLGQGLEFLIYFQGNSAPDKSGLPSDRFSAERTGGSVSTLTIQRTQQEDSAVYLCASSRRQGMTDTQYFGPGTRLTVL.

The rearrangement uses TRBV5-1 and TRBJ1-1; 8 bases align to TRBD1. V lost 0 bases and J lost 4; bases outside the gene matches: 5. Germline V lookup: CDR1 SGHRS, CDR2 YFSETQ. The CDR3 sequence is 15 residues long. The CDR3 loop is CASSLGDRQFTEAFF. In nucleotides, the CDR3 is TGCGCCAGCAGCTTGGGGGACAGGCAATTCACTGAAGCTTTCTTT. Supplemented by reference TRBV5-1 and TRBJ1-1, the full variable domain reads KAGVTQTPRYLIKTRGQQVTLSCSPISGHRSVSWYQQTPGQGLQFLFEYFSETQRNKGNFPGRFSGRQFSNSRSEMNVSTLELGDSALYLCASSLGDRQFTEAFFGQGTRLTVV.

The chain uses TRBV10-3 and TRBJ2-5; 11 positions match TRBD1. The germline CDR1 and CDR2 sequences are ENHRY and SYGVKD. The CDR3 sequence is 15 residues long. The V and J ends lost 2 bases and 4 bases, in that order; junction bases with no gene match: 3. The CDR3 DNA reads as TGTGCCATCAGTGAGGGGGACAGGGGGTTAGAGACCCAGTACTTC. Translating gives CAISEGDRGLETQYF.

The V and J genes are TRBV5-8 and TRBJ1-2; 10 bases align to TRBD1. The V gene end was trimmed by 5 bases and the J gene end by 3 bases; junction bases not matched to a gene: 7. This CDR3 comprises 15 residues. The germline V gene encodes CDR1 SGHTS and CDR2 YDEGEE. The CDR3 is CASSRGDRGYYGYTF. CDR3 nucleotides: TGTGCCAGCAGTAGGGGGGACAGGGGATACTATGGCTACACCTTC.

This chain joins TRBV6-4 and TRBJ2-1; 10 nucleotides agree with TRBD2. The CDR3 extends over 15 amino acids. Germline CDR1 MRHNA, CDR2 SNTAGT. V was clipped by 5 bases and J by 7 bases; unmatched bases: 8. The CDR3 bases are TGTGCCAGCAGTACCGGGACTAGCGCCCTAAATGAGCAGTTCTTC. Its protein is CASSTGTSALNEQFF.

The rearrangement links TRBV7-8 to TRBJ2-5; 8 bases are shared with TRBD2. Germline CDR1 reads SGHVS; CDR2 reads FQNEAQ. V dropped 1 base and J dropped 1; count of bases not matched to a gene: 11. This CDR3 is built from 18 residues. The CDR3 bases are TGTGCCAGCAGCTTAGAGGCTCGAGAGCGGGGGCTCCAAGAGACCCAGTACTTC. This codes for CASSLEARERGLQETQYF.